The clone carrying this T cell receptor (beta chain) showed up just a few times. Isolated RNA was reverse transcribed in full, so expressed TCRB transcripts were sequenced. When averaged, stem cell-like memory T cell samples yielded roughly 1 million reads. Sequencing was performed with immunoSEQ multiplex PCR; in TCRdb, only in-frame clones are kept and a portion is missing. In the table there are 10,000 to 15,000 clones, roughly half of which are singletons. Germline-derived CDR1 and CDR2 are MNHEY and SMNVEV (reference sequence). Trimming took 4 bases from V and 4 from J; bases not matched to a gene: 10. CDR3 size: 16 residues. The data stem from a study of beta chain features in type 1 diabetes.

The specimen sequenced was stem cell memory CD4+ T cells from blood. This receptor was obtained from a man younger than 35 in good health. This chain links TRBV27 with TRBJ2-1; the match to TRBD1 covers 7 bases. The CDR3 reads CASSSLGTAKYNEQFF. The DNA of the CDR3 is TGTGCCAGCAGTTCCTTAGGGACAGCTAAATACAATGAGCAGTTCTTC.